A selection of T cell receptor beta chains follows, all from one sample in a study of T cell responses to AZD1222 COVID-19 vaccine. The protocol was immunoSEQ multiplex PCR, while the TCRdb copy is restricted to in-frame clones and leaves out a portion. Of about 120,000 clones listed, about nine tenths are singletons. Specimen: peripheral blood, collected 28 days after the second AZD1222 dose. The receptor source for this set is an adult who received the AZD1222 COVID-19 vaccine. CDR3s include the opening cysteine and the closing phenylalanine or tryptophan. The D gene is left open where the match is weak. Only part of the rows carry a size: once, few, many, or a class if the clone is expanded.

d_call,v_call,j_call,clone_size,cdr3_aa,cdr3_nt
-,TRBV9,TRBJ1-4,-,CAGGRRAYNEKLFF,TGTGCCGGTGGAAGGAGGGCTTATAATGAAAAACTGTTTTTT
-,TRBV27,TRBJ1-2,-,CASSPARFYGGYTF,TGTGCCAGCAGCCCTGCCCGATTCTATGGTGGCTACACCTTC
-,TRBV6-6,TRBJ2-7,-,CAAGRGKTYEQYF,TGTGCCGCCGGTCGGGGTAAGACCTACGAGCAGTACTTC
-,TRBV10-3,TRBJ1-1,-,CAISEQGTEAFF,TGTGCCATCAGTGAGCAAGGGACTGAAGCTTTCTTT
-,TRBV7-2,TRBJ1-3,-,CASSRVPGGGNTIYF,TGTGCCAGCAGCCGGGTCCCGGGGGGTGGAAACACCATATATTTT
TRBD2,TRBV11-3,TRBJ2-5,-,CASSLEAGETQYF,TGTGCCAGCAGCTTAGAAGCGGGGGAGACCCAGTACTTC
TRBD1,TRBV9,TRBJ1-3,-,CASSLHPGQVDFLSGNTIYF,TGTGCCAGCAGCCTTCATCCGGGACAGGTCGATTTTCTCTCTGGAAACACCATATATTTT
-,TRBV18,TRBJ1-1,-,CASSPRSGNTEAFF,TGTGCCAGCTCACCACGTAGCGGGAACACTGAAGCTTTCTTT
TRBD1,TRBV19,TRBJ2-7,-,CASSIFAVVAGGPSYEQYF,TGTGCCAGTAGTATTTTTGCTGTGGTGGCAGGGGGACCAAGCTACGAGCAGTACTTC
TRBD2,TRBV24-1,TRBJ2-1,-,CATSTSGSYNEQFF,TGTGCCACCAGCACTAGCGGGTCCTACAATGAGCAGTTCTTC
TRBD2,TRBV2,TRBJ2-5,-,CASTGLAGVTQYF,TGTGCCAGCACGGGACTAGCGGGGGTGACCCAGTACTTC
TRBD1,TRBV7-9,TRBJ1-2,-,CASSSPRTGDGYTF,TGTGCCAGCAGCTCTCCGCGGACAGGGGACGGCTACACCTTC
-,TRBV2,TRBJ1-1,-,CASRPFARGETEAFF,TGTGCCAGCAGGCCCTTCGCCAGGGGAGAAACTGAAGCTTTCTTT
TRBD1,TRBV7-7,TRBJ2-2,-,CASSSRTGVHGELFF,TGTGCCAGCAGCAGCAGGACAGGGGTCCACGGGGAGCTGTTTTTT
-,TRBV5-6,TRBJ2-4,-,CASSFPDGNIQYF,TGTGCCAGCAGCTTCCCTGACGGAAACATTCAGTACTTC
-,TRBV28,TRBJ1-6,-,CASSPPGRTYNSPLHF,TGTGCCAGCAGCCCCCCGGGACGAACCTATAATTCACCCCTCCACTTT
-,TRBV5-5,TRBJ2-7,-,CASSLEARRSLYEQYF,TGTGCCAGCAGCTTGGAGGCCAGGCGGTCTCTCTACGAGCAGTACTTC
-,TRBV19,TRBJ2-2,few,CASSRQAVGELFF,TGTGCCAGTAGTAGACAGGCGGTCGGGGAGCTGTTTTTT
-,TRBV6-1,TRBJ2-5,-,CASSEGGALLTQYF,TGTGCCAGCAGTGAAGGCGGGGCCTTGCTGACCCAGTACTTC
-,TRBV6-1,TRBJ1-6,-,CASSEGGAYNSPLHF,TGTGCCAGCAGTGAAGGGGGAGCCTATAATTCACCCCTCCACTTT
-,TRBV4-2,TRBJ2-3,-,CASSQYGRVGDTQYF,TGTGCCAGCAGCCAATATGGCAGGGTGGGGGATACGCAGTATTTT
-,TRBV21-1,TRBJ2-4,-,CASSKGSVDRGSRGAKNIQYF,TGTGCCAGCAGCAAAGGTAGCGTTGACAGGGGGTCCAGGGGGGCCAAAAACATTCAGTACTTC
-,TRBV9,TRBJ1-2,-,CASSVDDGNYGYTF,TGTGCCAGCAGCGTAGATGACGGGAACTATGGCTACACCTTC
TRBD1,TRBV9,TRBJ1-2,-,CASSVQPGTGRGYTF,TGTGCCAGCAGCGTCCAACCCGGGACAGGGAGAGGCTACACCTTC
-,TRBV7-2,TRBJ2-3,-,CASSLQGGMVTDTQYF,TGTGCCAGCAGCTTACAGGGGGGCATGGTTACAGATACGCAGTATTTT
-,TRBV10-3,TRBJ1-2,-,CAISEHSMGLYGYTF,TGTGCCATCAGTGAACATTCTATGGGCCTCTATGGCTACACCTTC
-,TRBV19,TRBJ1-4,-,CASSSTTAAGTNEKLFF,TGTGCCAGTAGTTCCACGACAGCTGCCGGAACTAATGAAAAACTGTTTTTT
TRBD2,TRBV7-2,TRBJ2-2,-,CASRYTSGDTGELFF,TGTGCCAGCAGATACACTAGCGGGGACACCGGGGAGCTGTTTTTT
TRBD1,TRBV3-1/TRBV3-2,TRBJ1-4,-,CASSQTGIATNEKLFF,TGTGCCAGCAGCCAGACAGGGATTGCAACTAATGAAAAACTGTTTTTT
-,TRBV5-5,TRBJ2-1,-,CASSVTRIETNEQFF,TGTGCCAGCAGCGTAACTAGAATTGAAACGAATGAGCAGTTCTTC
TRBD2,TRBV7-3,TRBJ2-3,-,CASSSQPRTSGVNTQYF,TGTGCCAGCAGCTCTCAGCCTCGGACTAGCGGGGTGAATACGCAGTATTTT
-,TRBV28,TRBJ2-7,-,CASSLVGATFGQYF,TGTGCCAGCAGTTTGGTCGGGGCAACTTTTGGGCAGTACTTC
TRBD1,TRBV5-1,TRBJ1-1,few,CASSRQGFDRAMNTEAFF,TGCGCCAGCAGCCGACAGGGGTTCGACAGGGCCATGAACACTGAAGCTTTCTTT
TRBD1,TRBV10-2,TRBJ1-5,-,CASSGGTGGSGNQPQHF,TGCGCCAGCAGTGGCGGGACAGGGGGGTCGGGCAATCAGCCCCAGCATTTT
-,TRBV7-2,TRBJ1-2,once,CASSNAGGDGYTF,TGTGCCAGCAGCAATGCGGGGGGGGATGGCTACACCTTC
-,TRBV21-1,TRBJ2-7,-,CASSKFAGRGPSSSYEQYF,TGTGCCAGCAGCAAATTCGCCGGGCGGGGACCGAGTTCCTCTTACGAGCAGTACTTC
-,TRBV7-9,TRBJ2-6,-,CASSLGQSGANVLTF,TGTGCCAGCAGCTTAGGCCAGTCTGGGGCCAACGTCCTGACTTTC
-,TRBV27,TRBJ2-2,-,CASTRVVTGELFF,TGTGCCAGCACTAGGGTAGTAACCGGGGAGCTGTTTTTT
TRBD2,TRBV7-8,TRBJ2-1,-,CASSSYRLAGGPYNEQFF,TGTGCCAGCAGCTCCTACAGACTAGCGGGGGGCCCTTACAATGAGCAGTTCTTC
-,TRBV6-5,TRBJ2-1,-,CASRRNEQFF,TGTGCCAGCAGGCGTAATGAGCAGTTCTTC
TRBD1,TRBV28,TRBJ2-7,-,CASSLGDRGYEQYF,TGTGCCAGCAGTTTGGGGGACAGGGGCTACGAGCAGTACTTC
-,TRBV7-2,TRBJ2-1,-,CATTGPLSSYNEQFF,TGTGCCACCACGGGCCCATTGAGCTCCTACAATGAGCAGTTCTTC
TRBD1,TRBV7-8,TRBJ1-1,-,CASSSQSTGGRAFF,TGTGCCAGCAGCTCGCAGTCTACAGGGGGCAGAGCTTTCTTT
TRBD1,TRBV4-2,TRBJ1-2,-,CASSQGTGGPYGYTF,TGTGCCAGCAGCCAGGGGACAGGGGGCCCCTATGGCTACACCTTC
-,TRBV28,TRBJ1-2,once,CASRARVASLGYTF,TGTGCCAGCAGGGCCAGGGTAGCTTCCCTCGGCTACACCTTC
-,TRBV24-1,TRBJ2-2,-,CATRQSDGELFF,TGTGCCACCAGACAGTCGGACGGGGAGCTGTTTTTT
-,TRBV6-5,TRBJ1-2,-,CASSYSFLDTDYGYTF,TGTGCCAGCAGTTACTCCTTCCTCGACACGGACTATGGCTACACCTTC
-,TRBV5-4,TRBJ2-2,few,CASSSGISNTGELFF,TGTGCCAGCAGCTCAGGAATTTCGAACACCGGGGAGCTGTTTTTT
TRBD1,TRBV19,TRBJ2-6,-,CASAGVAGGVSGANVLTF,TGTGCCAGTGCGGGTGTGGCAGGGGGCGTCTCCGGGGCCAACGTCCTGACTTTC
-,TRBV5-1,TRBJ1-6,-,CASSGTQGYSPLHF,TGCGCCAGCAGCGGAACGCAGGGTTATTCACCCCTCCACTTT
-,TRBV6-5,TRBJ1-5,-,CASAWGSNQPQHF,TGTGCCAGCGCGTGGGGTAGCAATCAGCCCCAGCATTTT